Below are 8 T cell receptor beta chains sequenced from a single sample in a study of blood T cell repertoires in COVID-19. Profiled with immunoSEQ multiplex PCR; TCRdb holds only in-frame clones, not every one. The sample contains 200,000 to 250,000 clones, approximately 87% of which appear only once. Sequenced input: peripheral blood. All receptors derive from a man aged 55 to 70 who had recovered from COVID-19.

CDR3 coding DNA: TGTGCCATCAGTGCCGTCGGGGGGCACTATGGCTACACCTTC. Its protein product is CAISAVGGHYGYTF. The rearrangement uses TRBV10-3 and TRBJ1-2, with D perhaps TRBD1 (6 bases). The V gene lost 4 bases and the J gene lost 3 bases, with 12 bases spanning the gap. The germline V gene has CDR1 ENHRY and CDR2 SYGVKD. The CDR3 sequence is 14 residues long.

The CDR3 nucleotides are TGTGCCAGCAGCTTAGGGGCAGGAGGCTTCAATGAGCAGTTCTTC. Its translation: CASSLGAGGFNEQFF. The chain combines TRBV7-2 with TRBJ2-1, with D perhaps matching TRBD2 (5 bases). Germline-derived CDR1 and CDR2 are SGHTA and FQGNSA. The CDR3 has 15 amino acids. Trimming pared 1 base from V and 6 bases from J, leaving 13 bases between. Looking up the rest from reference TRBV7-2 and TRBJ2-1 gives the full variable domain: GAGVSQSPSNKVTEKGKDVELRCDPISGHTALYWYRQSLGQGLEFLIYFQGNSAPDKSGLPSDRFSAERTGGSVSTLTIQRTQQEDSAVYLCASSLGAGGFNEQFFGPGTRLTVL.

As to this clone: The junction shows a germline mismatch at one end, possibly a read error. The chain joins TRBV28 to TRBJ1-2; D is uncertain. The CDR3 totals 13 residues. Germline-derived CDR1 and CDR2 are MDHEN and SYDVKM. The CDR3 protein is CASSKGSSGTGIF. In DNA form, the CDR3 reads TGTGCCAGCAGTAAAGGATCCTCCGGCACCGGGATCTTC.

This clone was detected once. The genes are TRBV5-1 and TRBJ1-4; the D is unclear. Trimming left V 0 bases short and J 4 bases short, with 4 bases between. CDR1 SGHRS and CDR2 YFSETQ come from the germline V gene. The CDR3 contains 13 residues. The DNA for the CDR3 is TGCGCCAGCAGCTTGGACAGTAATGAAAAACTGTTTTTT. This gives the protein CASSLDSNEKLFF.

The chain carries TRBV19 and TRBJ1-4; D unresolved. Trimming cost V 0 bases and J 8 bases, with 10 bases left between them. Germline lookup yields CDR1 LNHDA and CDR2 SQIVND (reference sequence). The CDR3 has 14 residues. This CDR3 reads CASSIDAGYEKLFF. The CDR3 DNA reads TGTGCCAGTAGTATAGATGCGGGGTACGAAAAACTGTTTTTT.

V and J are TRBV6-5 and TRBJ1-1, with TRBD1 identical over 11 bases. The CDR3 totals 14 residues. Looked up from germline, CDR1 is MNHEY and CDR2 is SVGAGI. V shed 5 bases, J shed 3 bases, and the junction held 2 bases outside the gene matches. CDR3 amino acids: CASSRDRGDTEAFF. The CDR3 nucleotides are TGTGCCAGCAGTAGGGACAGGGGGGACACTGAAGCTTTCTTT.

This clone came up once. This chain links TRBV19 with TRBJ2-5; 7 bases fit TRBD1. The V gene end was trimmed by 4 bases and the J gene end by 5 bases; junction bases not matched to a gene: 13. Germline loops: CDR1 LNHDA, CDR2 SQIVND (reference sequence). The CDR3 loop spans 16 amino acids. CDR3 loop: CASSRGGQYNRETQYF. In nucleotides, the CDR3 is TGTGCCAGTAGTAGAGGGGGACAGTACAATCGGGAGACCCAGTACTTC.

The rearrangement links TRBV28 to TRBJ2-2; 7 bases align to TRBD2. Germline CDR1 MDHEN, CDR2 SYDVKM. J gave up 4 bases and V 3 bases, and 2 bases lay outside the gene matches. This CDR3 is 14 amino acids long. The CDR3 region is CASSLGGSTGELFF. The DNA of the CDR3 is TGTGCCAGCAGTTTGGGCGGGAGCACCGGGGAGCTGTTTTTT.